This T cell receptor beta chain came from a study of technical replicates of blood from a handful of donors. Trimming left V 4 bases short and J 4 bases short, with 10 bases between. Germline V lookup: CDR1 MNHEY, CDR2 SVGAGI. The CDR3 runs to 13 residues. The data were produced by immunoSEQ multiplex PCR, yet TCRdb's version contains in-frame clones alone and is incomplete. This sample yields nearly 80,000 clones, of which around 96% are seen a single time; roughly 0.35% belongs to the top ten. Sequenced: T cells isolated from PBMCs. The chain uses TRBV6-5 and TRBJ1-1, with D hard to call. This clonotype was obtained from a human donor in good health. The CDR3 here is CASSLGGGTEAFF. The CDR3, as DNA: TGTGCCAGCAGTTTGGGAGGAGGCACTGAAGCTTTCTTT.